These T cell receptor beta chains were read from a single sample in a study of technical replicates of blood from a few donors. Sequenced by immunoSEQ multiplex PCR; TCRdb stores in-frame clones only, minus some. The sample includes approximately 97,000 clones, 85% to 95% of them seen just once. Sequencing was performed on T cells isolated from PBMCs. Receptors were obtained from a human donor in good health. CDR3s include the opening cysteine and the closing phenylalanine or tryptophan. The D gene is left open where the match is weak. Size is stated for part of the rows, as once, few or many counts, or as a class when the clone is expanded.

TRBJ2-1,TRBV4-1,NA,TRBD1,TGCGCCAGCAGCCAGGCCGGGACAGGGGGCAATGAGCAGTTCTTC,CASSQAGTGGNEQFF
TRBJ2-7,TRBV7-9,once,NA,TGTGCCAGCAGCTCGAGATACGAGCAGTACTTC,CASSSRYEQYF
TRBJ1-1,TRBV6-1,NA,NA,TGTGCCAGCAGGGACTCGCGCGCTGAAGCTTTCTTT,CASRDSRAEAFF
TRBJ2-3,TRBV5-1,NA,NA,TGCGCCAGCAGCTATCAAGATACGCAGTATTTT,CASSYQDTQYF
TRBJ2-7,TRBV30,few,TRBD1,TGTGCCTGGAAAGGGACAGGGTTTGGGGAGCAGTACTTC,CAWKGTGFGEQYF
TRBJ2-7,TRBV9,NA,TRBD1,TGTGCCAGCAGCGGAGGGGGCGGCTACGAGCAGTACTTC,CASSGGGGYEQYF
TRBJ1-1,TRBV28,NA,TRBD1,TGTGCCAGCAGTAGGGGAGGGGACAGGTATATAACTGAAGCTTTCTTT,CASSRGGDRYITEAFF
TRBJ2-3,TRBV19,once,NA,TGTGCCAGTAGTACACAGGGAGCAGATACGCAGTATTTT,CASSTQGADTQYF
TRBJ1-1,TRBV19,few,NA,TGTGCCAGTAGTGAACATAGAACAGGGAACACTGAAGCTTTCTTT,CASSEHRTGNTEAFF
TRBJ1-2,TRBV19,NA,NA,TGTGCCAGTAGACAGGCAGGCTGGGGTGGCTACACCTTC,CASRQAGWGGYTF
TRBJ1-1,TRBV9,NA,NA,TGTGCCAGCAGCGCGGGAAACATGAACACTGAAGCTTTCTTT,CASSAGNMNTEAFF
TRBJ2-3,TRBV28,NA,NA,TGTGCCAGCAGTACCTCTAGCTGGTATGGCACAGATACGCAGTATTTT,CASSTSSWYGTDTQYF
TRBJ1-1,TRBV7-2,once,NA,TGTGCCAGCAGCTTTGAGAGGGAGGCTTTCTTT,CASSFEREAFF
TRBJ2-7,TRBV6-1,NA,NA,TGTGCCAGCCGGGTCCACTACGAGCAGTACTTC,CASRVHYEQYF
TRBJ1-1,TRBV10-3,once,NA,TGTGCCATCACCGAGGGGGGGCTCGGGTCAGAAGCTTTCTTT,CAITEGGLGSEAFF
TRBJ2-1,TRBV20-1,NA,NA,TGCAGTGCTTCTAGCGCAGATGAGCAGTTCTTC,CSASSADEQFF
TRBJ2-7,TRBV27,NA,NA,TGTGCCAGCAGTTTGGCTAGGGGCTACGAGCAGTACTTC,CASSLARGYEQYF
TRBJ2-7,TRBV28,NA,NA,TGTGCCAGCAGTTTGCAGGGGAGCTCCTACGAGCAGTACTTC,CASSLQGSSYEQYF
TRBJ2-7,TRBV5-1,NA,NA,TGCGCCAGCAGCCCCGGACTCACATACGAGCAGTACTTC,CASSPGLTYEQYF
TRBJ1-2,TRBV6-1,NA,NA,TGTGCCAGCACCCAGGACAGCTACTATGGCTACACCTTC,CASTQDSYYGYTF
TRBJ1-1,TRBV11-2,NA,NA,TGTGCCAGCAGCTTAGAAGAGGGAATACGTGAAGCTTTCTTT,CASSLEEGIREAFF
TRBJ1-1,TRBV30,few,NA,TGTGCCTGGAGCTTCAAGGGACTCCTCATGAACTCTGAAGCTTTCTTT,CAWSFKGLLMNSEAFF
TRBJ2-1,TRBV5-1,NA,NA,TGCGCCAGCAGACCCCGAGAAAAATACAATGAGCAGTTCTTC,CASRPREKYNEQFF
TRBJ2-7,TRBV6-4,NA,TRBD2,TGTGCCAGCACCGAAAGGTACCACACTAGCGGGAGCTCCTACGAGCAGTACTTC,CASTERYHTSGSSYEQYF
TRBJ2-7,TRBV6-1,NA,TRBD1,TGTGCCAGCAGGGAGACGACAGGGGTATTAGACGAGCAGTACTTC,CASRETTGVLDEQYF
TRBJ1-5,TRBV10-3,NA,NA,TGTGCCATCAGTGAGCGCGTCAATCAGCCCCAGCATTTT,CAISERVNQPQHF
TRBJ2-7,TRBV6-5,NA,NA,TGTGCCAGCAAGGAGCAGACCTACGAGCAGTACTTC,CASKEQTYEQYF
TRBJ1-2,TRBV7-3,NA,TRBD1,TGTGCCAGCAGCCCAGGGACAGCCCTTAACTATGGCTACACCTTC,CASSPGTALNYGYTF
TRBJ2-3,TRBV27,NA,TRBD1,TGTGCCAGCAGTTGGGACAGAGCAGATACGCAGTATTTT,CASSWDRADTQYF
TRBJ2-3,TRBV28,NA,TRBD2,TGTGCCAGCAGTTTCGACAGCGGGAGGGCCCATGAAGATACGCAGTATTTT,CASSFDSGRAHEDTQYF
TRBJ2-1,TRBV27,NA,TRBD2,TGTGCCAGCAGTCCGGGACTAGCGATCAATGAGCAGTTCTTC,CASSPGLAINEQFF
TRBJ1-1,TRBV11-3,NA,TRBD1,TGTGCCAGCAGCGTACAGGGGGGGACTGAAGCTTTCTTT,CASSVQGGTEAFF
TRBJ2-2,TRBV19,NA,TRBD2,TGTGCCAGTAGGGGCGGGAGTCTAATAACCGGGGAGCTGTTTTTT,CASRGGSLITGELFF
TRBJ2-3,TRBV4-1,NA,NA,TGCGCCAGCAGCCAAGATAGAGGGAACCCGTATTTT,CASSQDRGNPYF
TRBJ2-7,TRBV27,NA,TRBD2,TGTGCCAGCCGTGATAGCGGGGTTTACGAGCAGTACTTC,CASRDSGVYEQYF
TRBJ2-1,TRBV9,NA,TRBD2,TGTGCCAGCAGCGGAGGCGGGAGGGACTACAATGAGCAGTTCTTC,CASSGGGRDYNEQFF
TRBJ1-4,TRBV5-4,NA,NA,TGTGCCAGCAGCATCGGACAGTCTAATGAAAAACTGTTTTTT,CASSIGQSNEKLFF
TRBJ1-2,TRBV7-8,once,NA,TGTGCCAGCAGCCCCTCCCCAGGTGGGCACTATGGCTACACCTTC,CASSPSPGGHYGYTF